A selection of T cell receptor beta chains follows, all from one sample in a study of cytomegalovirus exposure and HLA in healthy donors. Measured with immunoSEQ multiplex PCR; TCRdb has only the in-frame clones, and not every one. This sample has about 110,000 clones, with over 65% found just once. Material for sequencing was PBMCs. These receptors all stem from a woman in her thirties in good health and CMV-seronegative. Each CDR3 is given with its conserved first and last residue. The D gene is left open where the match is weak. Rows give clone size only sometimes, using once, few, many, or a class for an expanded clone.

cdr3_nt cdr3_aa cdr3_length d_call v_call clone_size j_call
TGCGCCAGCAGCTTAACTGGGACAGATTTAAGGAACACCATATATTTT CASSLTGTDLRNTIYF 16 TRBD1 TRBV5-1 . TRBJ1-3
TGTGCCAGCAGTCGGGAGTATAATTCACCCCTCCACTTT CASSREYNSPLHF 13 . TRBV6-5 . TRBJ1-6
TGTGCCAGCAGGCCCACCGGGACAGGGGCCCGTGAAGCTTTCTTT CASRPTGTGAREAFF 15 TRBD1 TRBV6-4 . TRBJ1-1
TGCAGCGCTAGGGGGGGACAAGAGACCCAGTACTTC CSARGGQETQYF 12 . TRBV29-1 few TRBJ2-5
TGTGCCAGCAGCCTACTAGCGGGAGGGGTCCCAGATACGCAGTATTTT CASSLLAGGVPDTQYF 16 TRBD2 TRBV11-2 once TRBJ2-3
TGTGCCAGCAGTTTCCTGACAGGGTTGTACAATGAGCAGTTCTTC CASSFLTGLYNEQFF 15 TRBD1 TRBV7-9 . TRBJ2-1
TGTGCCAGCAGTTACTCGTGGCGGGCAGGTACTGAAGCTTTCTTT CASSYSWRAGTEAFF 15 . TRBV6-5 . TRBJ1-1
TGCGCCAGCAGCCAAGCGCGGGGGCAGGGGGCTGGTCAGCCCCAGCATTTT CASSQARGQGAGQPQHF 17 TRBD1 TRBV4-3 . TRBJ1-5
TGTGCCAGTAGTATACACGGGACTGAAGCTTTCTTT CASSIHGTEAFF 12 . TRBV19 . TRBJ1-1
TGCGCCAGCAGCTCCGTAGCGGGAGGGCTCACAGATACGCAGTATTTT CASSSVAGGLTDTQYF 16 TRBD2 TRBV5-1 . TRBJ2-3
TGTGCCAGAAGCTTGACAGGGGAAGGCTACACCTTC CARSLTGEGYTF 12 TRBD1 TRBV5-3 few TRBJ1-2
TGTGCCTGGAGACCTGGGAAAGGGAGGGGTATCGGGGACACTGAAGCTTTCTTT CAWRPGKGRGIGDTEAFF 18 . TRBV30 . TRBJ1-1
TGTGCCAGCAGCAGTTCAGTAAACCAAGAGACCCAGTACTTC CASSSSVNQETQYF 14 . TRBV13 . TRBJ2-5
TGTGCCAGCAGCTTAACGAGGCCCCATCAGCCCCAGCATTTT CASSLTRPHQPQHF 14 . TRBV7-2 few TRBJ1-5
TGTGCCAGCAGTTTACGGGGGATCTGGACTGAAGCTTTCTTT CASSLRGIWTEAFF 14 . TRBV28 . TRBJ1-1
TGTGCCAGCAGCTCTGGTTGGGACAGGGTGCAGGGCTACACCTTC CASSSGWDRVQGYTF 15 TRBD1 TRBV5-4 . TRBJ1-2
TGCAGCGTTGCCGGGACACGAGGGACTGAAGCTTTCTTT CSVAGTRGTEAFF 13 . TRBV29-1 . TRBJ1-1
TGTGCCAGCAGCGCGGAGGGGACGGTTGCTAGAGGAACCGGGGAGCTGTTTTTT CASSAEGTVARGTGELFF 18 . TRBV9 . TRBJ2-2
TGTGCCAGCAGCTTAACGGAGGAGACCCAGTACTTC CASSLTEETQYF 12 . TRBV7-2 . TRBJ2-5
TGTGCCAGTAGCCTGGGACAGGGGGCCGGGAACGAGCAGTACTTC CASSLGQGAGNEQYF 15 TRBD1 TRBV19 . TRBJ2-7
TGTGCCAGCAGCTTAGGAGTCCCCGGCACTGAAGCTTTCTTT CASSLGVPGTEAFF 14 . TRBV11-3 . TRBJ1-1
TGCAGCGTTCAACTCGACAGGTCGGGGGCTTTCTTT CSVQLDRSGAFF 12 . TRBV29-1 . TRBJ1-1
TGCAGCGTTGAACATCAGACAGCGAACACTGAAGCTTTCTTT CSVEHQTANTEAFF 14 . TRBV29-1 . TRBJ1-1
TGTGCCAGCAGCCACCTCCAGGGGGCGTCCGAAGGCGAGCAGTACTTC CASSHLQGASEGEQYF 16 TRBD1 TRBV4-2 few TRBJ2-7
TGTGCCAGCAGCTTGTACGACAGGGCTGAAGCTTTCTTT CASSLYDRAEAFF 13 TRBD1 TRBV7-9 few TRBJ1-1
TGTGCCAGCAGCTTAGGTGCCACGGGTGCTTTCTTT CASSLGATGAFF 12 . TRBV7-2 . TRBJ1-1
TGCGCCAGCAGCTTGGCACTAGCGGGTGGGTCTTCCTACGAGCAGTACTTC CASSLALAGGSSYEQYF 17 TRBD2 TRBV5-1 . TRBJ2-7
TGTGCCAGCAGCTTAGGAAGTAGCGGGAGCTACGAGCAGTACTTC CASSLGSSGSYEQYF 15 TRBD2 TRBV7-9 . TRBJ2-7
TGTGCCAGCTCACCGGACGGGGTCACAGATACGCAGTATTTT CASSPDGVTDTQYF 14 . TRBV18 . TRBJ2-3
TGTGCCAGCTCACGCGGACAGGGGGAAGGCTACACCTTC CASSRGQGEGYTF 13 TRBD1 TRBV18 . TRBJ1-2
TGTGCCAGCAGTTTACGGGGGGGTAATCAGCCCCAGCATTTT CASSLRGGNQPQHF 14 . TRBV27 . TRBJ1-5
TGTGCCAGCAGTTCCCTGGGGACAGGGTTAGGCAATGAGCAGTTCTTC CASSSLGTGLGNEQFF 16 TRBD1 TRBV27 . TRBJ2-1
TGTGCCGCGCAGGGGGCGGGAGTGGCAGATACGCAGTATTTT CAAQGAGVADTQYF 14 . TRBV5-6 . TRBJ2-3
TGCGCCAGCAGCTCGCGACAGGGGGCGGAAACTGAAGCTTTCTTT CASSSRQGAETEAFF 15 TRBD1 TRBV5-1 . TRBJ1-1
TGCGCCAGCAGCTTGGGTGGGGGCGTCACTGAAGCTTTCTTT CASSLGGGVTEAFF 14 . TRBV5-1 . TRBJ1-1
TGTGCCAGCAGCTTAGGCCCGCTTGAGGAAAAACTGTTTTTT CASSLGPLEEKLFF 14 . TRBV7-9 . TRBJ1-4
TGCGCCAGCAGCTTGGTGGGGGGGTCGTCCACTGAAGCTTTCTTT CASSLVGGSSTEAFF 15 . TRBV5-1 . TRBJ1-1
TGTGCCAGCAGCCGTCGGGGAGCGGGAGGAGGTTTCAATGAGCAGTTCTTC CASSRRGAGGGFNEQFF 17 TRBD2 TRBV4-2 few TRBJ2-1
TGCAGCGTTGAAAGGGACACACGGCCGGGGGCTTTCTTT CSVERDTRPGAFF 13 . TRBV29-1 . TRBJ1-1
TGTGCCAGCAGCTTACATATGGGACAGGGCACTGAAGCTTTCTTT CASSLHMGQGTEAFF 15 TRBD1 TRBV7-2 . TRBJ1-1
TGCGCCAGCAGCTGGGTGGGGGGGAACAATCAGCCCCAGCATTTT CASSWVGGNNQPQHF 15 . TRBV5-1 . TRBJ1-5
TGTGCCAGCAGCGACAGGGGAGTAGAGACCCAGTACTTC CASSDRGVETQYF 13 TRBD1 TRBV27 few TRBJ2-5
TGTGCCAGCAGTGATGGGACAGGGGCCTACGAGCAGTACTTC CASSDGTGAYEQYF 14 TRBD1 TRBV6-1 few TRBJ2-7
TGTGCCAGCAGTTTATCCTTAGGGGCCGGACCGAACACTGAAGCTTTCTTT CASSLSLGAGPNTEAFF 17 . TRBV27 . TRBJ1-1
TGTGCCAGCAGTATAGACAGGGGGCTAGAAAAACTGTTTTTT CASSIDRGLEKLFF 14 TRBD1 TRBV6-5 . TRBJ1-4
TGTGCCAGTAAGGTGGGTGGACATTCGAATCAGCCCCAGCATTTT CASKVGGHSNQPQHF 15 . TRBV19 . TRBJ1-5
TGCGCCAGCAGCTTGTTGGCCCCCAGTGCCGAGCAGTACTTC CASSLLAPSAEQYF 14 . TRBV5-1 few TRBJ2-7
TGTGCCAGCAGCTTAGGGGGAGGGGGAAGGAACGAAGCTTTCTTT CASSLGGGGRNEAFF 15 . TRBV7-9 . TRBJ1-1